The rows below give T cell receptor beta chains drawn from one sample of a study of cytomegalovirus exposure and HLA in healthy donors. This table comes from immunoSEQ multiplex PCR, and its TCRdb copy is limited to in-frame clones, with some not included. The sample contains 100,000 or so clones, around four fifths of which appear only once. The source material was PBMCs. These TCRs come from a man aged 25 to 40 in good health and CMV-seropositive. Each CDR3 is given with its conserved first and last residue. Fields, in order: V gene, J gene, CDR3 protein.

TRBV29-1	TRBJ2-5	CSVPLAGPQETQYF
TRBV6-1	TRBJ1-6	CASSETGFLGNSPLHF
TRBV29-1	TRBJ2-3	CSVPLGRTDTQYF
TRBV21-1	TRBJ1-1	CASSKAGANTEAFF
TRBV6-1	TRBJ1-1	CASSRGDRYYTEAFF
TRBV21-1	TRBJ1-2	CASSKCKGQQGYTF
TRBV27	TRBJ2-1	CASRRGLDPYNEQFF
TRBV6-1	TRBJ2-7	CASSEALDRVSSYEQYF
TRBV28	TRBJ2-7	CASSSNPSHKVHEQYF
TRBV30	TRBJ2-7	CAWSNGASGGDEQYF
TRBV9	TRBJ2-1	CASSVPRLAGDYNEQFF
TRBV30	TRBJ1-5	CAWSVQGHFNQPQHF
TRBV6-4	TRBJ1-6	CASSEKTEGGSPLHF
TRBV5-1	TRBJ1-2	CASSEDRGDGYTF
TRBV2	TRBJ1-4	CASRGQGQEGLFF
TRBV28	TRBJ2-7	CATTTSGPTYEQYF
TRBV28	TRBJ2-4	CASSWAPAKNIQYF
TRBV11-2	TRBJ1-1	CASRFGRAGVENTEAFF
TRBV27	TRBJ1-4	CASSLGWGQKLFF
TRBV7-8	TRBJ1-6	CASSLGVARNSPLHF
TRBV4-2	TRBJ1-1	CASSQDKIGRNTEAFF
TRBV2	TRBJ1-4	CASSEGSLRNEKLFF
TRBV2	TRBJ2-7	CASYRTTSSYEQYF
TRBV4-3	TRBJ2-7	CASSQAGTAPTIEQYF
TRBV29-1	TRBJ2-7	CSVEGLAGRPSYEQYF
TRBV4-1	TRBJ2-7	CASSQDFGRGASYEQYF
TRBV30	TRBJ2-2	CAWRGGAGTGELFF
TRBV7-9	TRBJ1-4	CASSFGFRGNEKLFF
TRBV6-6	TRBJ1-1	CASLQGTSNTEAFF
TRBV7-6	TRBJ1-5	CASSSGAGLSNQPQHF
TRBV19	TRBJ2-1	CASSTWLGQDNEQFF
TRBV29-1	TRBJ1-2	CSVAGGASYGYTF
TRBV7-8	TRBJ2-1	CASSLVQGLTGNEQFF
TRBV7-6	TRBJ2-1	CASSSRDYSYSSYNEQFF
TRBV6-1	TRBJ1-1	CASGQGWTEAFF
TRBV30	TRBJ2-3	CACGPRAWTDTQYF
TRBV6-5	TRBJ2-5	CASSRRGGPQETQYF
TRBV5-4	TRBJ2-5	CASSLAGRQETQYF
TRBV5-1	TRBJ2-6	CASRLTGTGISGANVLTF
TRBV5-1	TRBJ1-4	CASSFGTGIEKLFF
TRBV4-2	TRBJ2-1	CVSSQGQTYNEQFF